This T cell receptor (beta chain) appears in the sequencing data of a study of cytotoxic CD8 clonotypes in ibrutinib-treated CLL. The table came from immunoSEQ multiplex PCR; TCRdb's copy has only in-frame clones and leaves some out. Counted here are tens of thousands of clones, 55% to 75% occurring once; the ten biggest clones make up approximately 12%. The germline V and J ends were trimmed by 0 bases and 3 bases, with 6 bases remaining between them. This CDR3 contains 12 residues. CDR1 and CDR2 (germline): GTSNPN, SVGIG (reference sequence). The specimen comprised PBMCs, sampled after 12 months of ibrutinib treatment. The sequence derives from a human donor with chronic lymphocytic leukemia. The chain combines TRBV30 with TRBJ2-7, with D unresolved. CDR3 sequence: CAWSVGLYEQYF. DNA for the CDR3: TGTGCCTGGAGTGTTGGCCTCTACGAGCAGTACTTC.